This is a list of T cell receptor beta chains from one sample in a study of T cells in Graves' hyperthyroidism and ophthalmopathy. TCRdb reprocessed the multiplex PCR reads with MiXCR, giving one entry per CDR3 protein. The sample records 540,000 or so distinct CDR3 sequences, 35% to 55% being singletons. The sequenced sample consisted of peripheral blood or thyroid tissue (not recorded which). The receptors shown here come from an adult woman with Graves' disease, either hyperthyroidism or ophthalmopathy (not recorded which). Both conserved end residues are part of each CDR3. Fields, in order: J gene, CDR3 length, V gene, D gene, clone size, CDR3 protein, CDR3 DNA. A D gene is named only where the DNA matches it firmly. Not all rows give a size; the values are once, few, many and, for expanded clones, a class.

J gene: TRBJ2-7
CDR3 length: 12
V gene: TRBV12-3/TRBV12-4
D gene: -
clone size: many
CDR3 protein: CASSIKTDEQYF
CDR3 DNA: TGTGCCAGCAGTATTAAGACGGACGAGCAGTACTTC

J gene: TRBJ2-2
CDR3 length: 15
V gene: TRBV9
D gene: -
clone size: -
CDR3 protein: CASSVGSAPLGELFF
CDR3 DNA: TGTGCCAGCAGCGTAGGCAGTGCGCCCTTAGGGGAGCTGTTTTTT

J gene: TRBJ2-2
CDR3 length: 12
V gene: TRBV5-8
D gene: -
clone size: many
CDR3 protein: CASSSRGGELFF
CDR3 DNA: TGTGCCAGCAGCTCGAGGGGCGGGGAGCTGTTTTTT

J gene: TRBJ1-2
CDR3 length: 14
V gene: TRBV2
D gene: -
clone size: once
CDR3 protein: CASSVQRGGMGYTF
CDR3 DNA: TGTGCCAGCAGTGTGCAGCGGGGTGGTATGGGCTACACCTTC

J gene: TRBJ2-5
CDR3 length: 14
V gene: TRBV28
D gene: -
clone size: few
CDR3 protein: CASSPYRVTETQYF
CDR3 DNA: TGTGCCAGCAGCCCTTACAGGGTGACTGAGACCCAGTACTTC

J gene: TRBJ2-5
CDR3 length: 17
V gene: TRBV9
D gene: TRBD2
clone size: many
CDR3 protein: CASSPGGGGSVRETQYF
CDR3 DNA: TGTGCCAGCAGCCCGGGAGGTGGCGGGAGCGTCCGGGAGACCCAGTACTTC

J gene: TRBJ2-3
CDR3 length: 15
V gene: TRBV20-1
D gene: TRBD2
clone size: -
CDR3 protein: CSAAPQRGWEGTQYF
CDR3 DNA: TGCAGTGCGGCTCCTCAGCGGGGCTGGGAGGGGACGCAGTATTTT

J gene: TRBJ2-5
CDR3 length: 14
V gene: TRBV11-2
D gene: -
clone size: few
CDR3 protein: CASSPAGNQETQYF
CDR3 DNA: TGTGCCAGCAGCCCTGCCGGGAATCAAGAGACCCAGTACTTC

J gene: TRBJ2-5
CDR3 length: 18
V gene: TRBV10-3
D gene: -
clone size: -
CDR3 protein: CAISESKGTFGRRETQYF
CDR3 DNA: TGTGCCATCAGTGAGTCGAAAGGGACATTCGGGAGGAGGGAGACCCAGTACTTC

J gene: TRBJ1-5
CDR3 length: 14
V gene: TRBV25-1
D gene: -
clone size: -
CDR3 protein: CASSLWGGSQPQHF
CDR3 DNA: TGTGCCAGCAGCTTGTGGGGAGGCAGTCAGCCCCAGCATTTT

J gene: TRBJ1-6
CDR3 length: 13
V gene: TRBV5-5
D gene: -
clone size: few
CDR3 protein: CASRGHSNSPLHF
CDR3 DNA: TGTGCCAGCAGGGGACATAGTAATTCACCCCTCCACTTT

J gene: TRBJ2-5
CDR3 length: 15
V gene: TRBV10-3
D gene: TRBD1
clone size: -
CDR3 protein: CAISDGTGWPGPQYF
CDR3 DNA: TGTGCCATCAGTGATGGGACAGGGTGGCCGGGGCCCCAGTACTTC

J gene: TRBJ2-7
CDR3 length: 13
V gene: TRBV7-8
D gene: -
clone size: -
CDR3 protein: CASSPGEGHEQYF
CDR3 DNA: TGTGCCAGCAGCCCAGGGGAGGGCCACGAGCAGTACTTC

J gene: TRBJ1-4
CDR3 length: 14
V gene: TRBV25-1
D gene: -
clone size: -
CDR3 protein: CASRQAGVGEKLFF
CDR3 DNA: TGTGCCAGCCGTCAGGCGGGGGTAGGCGAAAAACTGTTTTTT

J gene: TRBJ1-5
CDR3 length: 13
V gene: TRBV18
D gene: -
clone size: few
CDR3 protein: CASSRDHNQPQHF
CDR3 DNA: TGTGCCAGCTCACGGGACCACAATCAGCCCCAGCATTTT

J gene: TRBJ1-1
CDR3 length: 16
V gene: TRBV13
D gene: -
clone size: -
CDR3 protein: CASSLVSGRVNTEAFF
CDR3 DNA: TGTGCCAGCAGCTTAGTATCGGGGAGGGTGAACACTGAAGCTTTCTTT

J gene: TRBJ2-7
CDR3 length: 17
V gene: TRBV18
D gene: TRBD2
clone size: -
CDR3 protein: CASSPPGLAGGSYEQYF
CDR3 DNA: TGTGCCAGCTCACCTCCTGGACTAGCGGGAGGCTCCTACGAGCAGTACTTC

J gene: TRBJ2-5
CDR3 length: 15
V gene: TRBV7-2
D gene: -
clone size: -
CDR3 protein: CASSDSYSSQETQYF
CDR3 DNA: TGTGCCAGCAGTGATTCGTACTCAAGCCAAGAGACCCAGTACTTC

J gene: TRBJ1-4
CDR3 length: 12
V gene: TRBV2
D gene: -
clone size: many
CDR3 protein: CAGGVTNEKLFF
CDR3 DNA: TGTGCGGGGGGGGTGACTAATGAAAAACTGTTTTTT

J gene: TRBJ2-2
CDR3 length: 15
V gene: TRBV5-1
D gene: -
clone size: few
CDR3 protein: CASSLAVSNTGELFF
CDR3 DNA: TGCGCCAGCAGCTTGGCGGTATCGAACACCGGGGAGCTGTTTTTT

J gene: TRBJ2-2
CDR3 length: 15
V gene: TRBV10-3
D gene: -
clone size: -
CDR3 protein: CAIRTGSVGTGELFF
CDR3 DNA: TGTGCCATCAGAACCGGGAGCGTGGGCACCGGGGAGCTGTTTTTT

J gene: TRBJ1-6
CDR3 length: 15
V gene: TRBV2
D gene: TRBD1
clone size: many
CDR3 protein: CASNRDRSYNSPLHF
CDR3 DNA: TGTGCCAGCAACCGGGACAGATCGTATAATTCACCCCTCCACTTT

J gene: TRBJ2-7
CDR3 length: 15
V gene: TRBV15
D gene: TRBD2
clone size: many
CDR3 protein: CATSRVAGNRDEQYF
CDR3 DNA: TGTGCCACCAGCAGAGTAGCGGGGAATAGGGACGAGCAGTACTTC

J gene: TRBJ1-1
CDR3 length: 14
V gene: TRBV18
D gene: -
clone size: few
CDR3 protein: CASSLGTSNTEAFF
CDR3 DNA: TGTGCCAGCTCACTTGGGACATCGAACACTGAAGCTTTCTTT

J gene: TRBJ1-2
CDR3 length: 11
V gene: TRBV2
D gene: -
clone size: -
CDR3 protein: CASREGNGYTF
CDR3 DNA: TGTGCCAGCAGGGAGGGGAATGGCTACACCTTC

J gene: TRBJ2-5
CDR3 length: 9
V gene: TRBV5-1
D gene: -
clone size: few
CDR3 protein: CASSQNQYF
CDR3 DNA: TGCGCCAGCAGCCAGAACCAGTACTTC

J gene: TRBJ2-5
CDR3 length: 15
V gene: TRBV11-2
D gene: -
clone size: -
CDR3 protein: CASSLGARVGETQYF
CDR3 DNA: TGTGCCAGCAGCTTAGGAGCCCGGGTAGGCGAGACCCAGTACTTC

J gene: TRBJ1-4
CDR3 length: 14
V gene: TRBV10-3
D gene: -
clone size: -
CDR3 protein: CAISDRGDNEKLFF
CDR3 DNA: TGTGCCATCAGTGACAGGGGAGATAATGAAAAACTGTTTTTT

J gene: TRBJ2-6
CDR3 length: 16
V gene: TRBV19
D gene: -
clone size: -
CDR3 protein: CASSKIPDYGANVLTF
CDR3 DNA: TGTGCCAGTAGTAAGATCCCGGACTATGGGGCCAACGTCCTGACTTTC

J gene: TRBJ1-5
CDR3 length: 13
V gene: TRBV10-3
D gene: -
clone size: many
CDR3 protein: CAITAGPNQPQHF
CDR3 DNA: TGTGCCATCACGGCAGGGCCCAATCAGCCCCAGCATTTT

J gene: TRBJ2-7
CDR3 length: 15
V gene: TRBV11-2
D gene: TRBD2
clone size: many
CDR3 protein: CASRRGTSGFYEQYF
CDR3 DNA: TGTGCCAGCAGGCGGGGGACTAGCGGTTTCTACGAGCAGTACTTC

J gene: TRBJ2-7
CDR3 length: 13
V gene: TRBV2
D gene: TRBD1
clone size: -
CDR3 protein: CASSYRDRGEQYF
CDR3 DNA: TGTGCCAGCAGTTACCGGGACAGGGGTGAGCAGTACTTC

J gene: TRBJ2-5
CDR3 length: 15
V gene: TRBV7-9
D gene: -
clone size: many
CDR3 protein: CASSPTLGSLETQYF
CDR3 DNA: TGTGCCAGCAGCCCCACCCTGGGGAGCCTAGAGACCCAGTACTTC

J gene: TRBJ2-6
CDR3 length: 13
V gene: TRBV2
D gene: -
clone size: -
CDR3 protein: CASRDPWANVLTF
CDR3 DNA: TGTGCCAGCAGGGACCCCTGGGCCAACGTCCTGACTTTC

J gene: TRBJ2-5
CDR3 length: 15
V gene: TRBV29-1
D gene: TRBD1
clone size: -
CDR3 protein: CSVESWDSYQETQYF
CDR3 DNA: TGCAGCGTTGAATCCTGGGACAGTTACCAAGAGACCCAGTACTTC

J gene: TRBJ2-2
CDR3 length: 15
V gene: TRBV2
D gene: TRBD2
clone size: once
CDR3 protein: CATTGVAGGTGKLFF
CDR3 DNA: TGTGCCACAACGGGGGTAGCGGGAGGAACCGGGAAGCTGTTTTTT

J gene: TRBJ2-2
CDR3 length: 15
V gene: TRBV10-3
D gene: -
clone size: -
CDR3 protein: CAISEEGGSTGELFF
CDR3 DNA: TGTGCCATCAGTGAGGAGGGAGGTTCCACCGGGGAGCTGTTTTTT

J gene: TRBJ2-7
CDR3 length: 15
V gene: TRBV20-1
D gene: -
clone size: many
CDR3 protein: CSAGIPGLREYEQYF
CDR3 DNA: TGCAGTGCTGGAATTCCGGGATTAAGGGAGTACGAGCAGTACTTC

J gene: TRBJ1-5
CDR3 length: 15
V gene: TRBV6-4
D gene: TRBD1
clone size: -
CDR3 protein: CASSFSRGAVGPQHF
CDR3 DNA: TGTGCCAGCAGTTTCAGCAGGGGGGCGGTGGGGCCCCAGCATTTT

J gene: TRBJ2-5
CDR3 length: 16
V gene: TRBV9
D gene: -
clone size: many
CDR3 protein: CASSVVGVATQETQYF
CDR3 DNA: TGTGCCAGCAGCGTAGTTGGGGTCGCTACCCAAGAGACCCAGTACTTC

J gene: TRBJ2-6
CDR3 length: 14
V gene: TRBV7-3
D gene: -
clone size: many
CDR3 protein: CASSLSAGANVLTF
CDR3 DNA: TGTGCCAGCAGCTTATCGGCTGGGGCCAACGTCCTGACTTTC

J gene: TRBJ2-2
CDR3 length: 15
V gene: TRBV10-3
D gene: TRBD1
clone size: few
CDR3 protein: CAITNRGANTGELFF
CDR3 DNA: TGTGCCATCACCAACAGGGGGGCGAACACCGGGGAGCTGTTTTTT

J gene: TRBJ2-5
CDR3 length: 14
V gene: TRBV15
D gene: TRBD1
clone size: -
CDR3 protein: CATSRGGQGETQYF
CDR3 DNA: TGTGCCACCAGCAGAGGGGGACAGGGTGAGACCCAGTACTTC

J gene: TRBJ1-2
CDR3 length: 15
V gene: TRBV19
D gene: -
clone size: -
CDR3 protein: CASSIADISNYGYTF
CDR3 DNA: TGTGCCAGTAGTATAGCGGACATCTCTAACTATGGCTACACCTTC